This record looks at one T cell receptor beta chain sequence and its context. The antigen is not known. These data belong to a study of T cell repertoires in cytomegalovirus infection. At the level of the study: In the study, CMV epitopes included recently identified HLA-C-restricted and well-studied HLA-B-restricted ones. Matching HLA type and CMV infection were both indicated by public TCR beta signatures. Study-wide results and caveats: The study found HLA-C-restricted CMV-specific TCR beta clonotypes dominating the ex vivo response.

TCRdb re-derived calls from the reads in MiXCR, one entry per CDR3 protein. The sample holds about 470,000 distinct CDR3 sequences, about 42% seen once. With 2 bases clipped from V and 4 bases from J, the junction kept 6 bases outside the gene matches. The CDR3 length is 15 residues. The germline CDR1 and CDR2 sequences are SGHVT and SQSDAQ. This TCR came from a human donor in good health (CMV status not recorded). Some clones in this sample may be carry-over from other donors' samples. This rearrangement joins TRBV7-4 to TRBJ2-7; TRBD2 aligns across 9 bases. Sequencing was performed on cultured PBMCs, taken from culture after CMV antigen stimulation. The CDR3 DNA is TGTGCCAGCAGCTTAAGTAGCGGGAGACATTACGAGCAGTACTTC. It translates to CASSLSSGRHYEQYF.